The entry that follows covers one T cell receptor (beta chain) sequence. The antigen is unknown. These data are taken from a study of beta chain features in type 1 diabetes. About the research overall: Healthy donors and patients showed comparable age, gender and cell yields. Findings and limits, study-wide: When Type 1 diabetes patients were examined, their TCRB CDR3s proved moderately but significantly shorter in all four CD4+ subsets.

Investigators reverse transcribed all isolated RNA, so they sequenced expressed TCRB transcripts. The table came from immunoSEQ multiplex PCR; TCRdb's copy has only in-frame clones and leaves some out. The sample shows approximately 170,000 clones, approximately 8.4% of them seen only once. Sample: central memory CD4+ T cells from blood. This clonotype was sampled from a woman between 18 and 30 years old in good health.

The CDR3 sequence is CASSLSGEGQYF. DNA of the CDR3: TGCGCCAGCAGCTTGTCAGGGGAGGGGCAGTACTTC. The chain has TRBV5-1 and TRBJ2-7; D might be TRBD2 (7 bases). V lost 1 base to trimming and J lost 9 bases, with 11 bases between them. The CDR3 has 12 residues. Per germline, CDR1 SGHRS and CDR2 YFSETQ.